The 10 T cell receptor beta chains given below trace back to one sample, sequenced in a study of blood T cell repertoires in COVID-19. TCRdb's copy holds only in-frame clones and misses some; the assay was immunoSEQ multiplex PCR. The sample gives approximately 130,000 clones, 85% to 90% of which show up once; 2% to 2.5% is in the top ten. The specimen was peripheral blood. The receptor source for this set is a woman aged 50 to 60 with acute or convalescent COVID-19.

This clone was observed a single time. The V call is TRBV11-3, the J call TRBJ2-7; D is undetermined. The V gene's germline CDR1 is SGHNT and CDR2 YENEEA. V was shortened by 0 bases and J by 2 bases, with 11 bases between the two germline ends. The CDR3 runs to 15 residues. DNA of the CDR3: TGTGCCAGCAGCTTAGATTCGCTACAGACCTACGAGCAGTACTTC. It codes for CASSLDSLQTYEQYF.

The chain employs TRBV12-5 and TRBJ1-1; D gene unclear. The CDR3 contains 13 residues. The germline V gene has CDR1 LGHNT and CDR2 FRNRAP. Trimming cost V 6 bases and J 1 base, with 9 bases left between them. The CDR3 is CASGRTENTEAFF. CDR3 sequence (DNA): TGTGCTAGTGGCAGAACAGAGAACACTGAAGCTTTCTTT.

The CDR3 DNA is TGTGCCAGCAGCGTCCTCCCCGCCGGGGACAGCAATTCACCCCTCCACTTT. This encodes CASSVLPAGDSNSPLHF. V and J are TRBV9 and TRBJ1-6; 7 bases agree with TRBD1. The V segment lost 2 bases and the J segment 7 bases; nucleotides outside the gene matches: 12. This CDR3 has 17 residues. Germline CDR1 reads SGDLS; CDR2 reads YYNGEE. Full variable domain (remainder filled in from reference TRBV9 and TRBJ1-6): DSGVTQTPKHLITATGQRVTLRCSPRSGDLSVYWYQQSLDQGLQFLIQYYNGEERAKGNILERFSAQQFPDLHSELNLSSLELGDSALYFCASSVLPAGDSNSPLHFGNGTRLTVT.

The chain links TRBV19 to TRBJ1-1; TRBD1 matches at 7 bases. After removal of 6 bases from V and 4 bases from J, the junction contained 5 bases not matched to a gene. The CDR3 spans 13 residues. Germline CDR1 is LNHDA and CDR2 is SQIVND (reference sequence). The CDR3 sequence: CASREGAGTEAFF. The CDR3 nucleotides are TGTGCCAGTAGAGAGGGGGCTGGCACTGAAGCTTTCTTT. Full variable domain (rest looked up from reference TRBV19 and TRBJ1-1): DGGITQSPKYLFRKEGQNVTLSCEQNLNHDAMYWYRQDPGQGLRLIYYSQIVNDFQKGDIAEGYSVSREKKESFPLTVTSAQKNPTAFYLCASREGAGTEAFFGQGTRLTVV.

The chain carries TRBV20-1 and TRBJ2-1, with D tentatively TRBD1 (5 bases). Trimming removed 3 bases from V and 6 bases from J, with 15 bases in between. From germline, CDR1 is DFQATT and CDR2 SNEGSKA (reference sequence). This CDR3 is 14 amino acids long. The CDR3 DNA is TGCAGTGCTAGTGAGAGGACACCTGTCAATGAGCAGTTCTTC. Amino acid sequence: CSASERTPVNEQFF.

V is TRBV29-1 and J is TRBJ1-3; D is unclear. The V gene's germline CDR1 is SQVTM and CDR2 ANQGSEA. The length of the CDR3 is 11 residues. V was clipped by 5 bases and J by 7 bases, with 9 bases between them. The chain's CDR3 is CSVLSGNTIYF. The CDR3 nucleotides read TGCAGCGTTTTAAGCGGGAACACCATATATTTT.

The table lists this clone with a few counts. J is TRBJ2-7 and V is TRBV27; D is perhaps TRBD2 (5 bases). The CDR3 runs 14 residues. CDR1 and CDR2 (germline): MNHEY, SMNVEV (reference sequence). Trimming pared 4 bases from V and 0 bases from J, leaving 10 bases between. CDR3 nucleotide sequence: TGTGCCAGCAGTTCCTCGGGGAGCTCCTACGAGCAGTACTTC. This sequence encodes CASSSSGSSYEQYF.

The chain employs TRBV7-2 and TRBJ2-3; 13 positions match TRBD2. Germline CDR1 reads SGHTA; CDR2 reads FQGNSA. The J segment lost 6 bases and the V segment lost 8 bases, leaving 11 bases of the junction unmatched. The CDR3 is 16 residues long. CDR3: CASRTGLAGEADTQYF. The DNA for the CDR3 is TGTGCCAGCCGCACAGGACTAGCGGGAGAGGCGGATACGCAGTATTTT. Combining the CDR3 with reference TRBV7-2 and TRBJ2-3 gives the whole variable domain GAGVSQSPSNKVTEKGKDVELRCDPISGHTALYWYRQSLGQGLEFLIYFQGNSAPDKSGLPSDRFSAERTGGSVSTLTIQRTQQEDSAVYLCASRTGLAGEADTQYFGPGTRLTVL.

The V and J genes are TRBV18 and TRBJ1-5, with D possibly TRBD1 on 5 matching bases. V was pared by 6 bases and J by 2 bases, with 11 bases between. This CDR3 has 14 amino acids. CDR1 KGHSH and CDR2 LQKENI come from the germline V gene. CDR3 DNA sequence: TGTGCCAGCTCCCCTGACAGAGGCAATCAGCCCCAGCATTTT. Its protein is CASSPDRGNQPQHF.

This chain uses TRBV5-6 with TRBJ1-4, with D possibly being TRBD1 (6 bases). V lost 3 bases to trimming and J lost 7 bases, with 16 bases between them. The germline gives CDR1 SGHDT, CDR2 YYEEEE. The CDR3 has 15 residues. DNA of the CDR3: TGTGCCAGCAGCTACGTCGGGGAAGGGGGTGAAAAACTGTTTTTT. Its translation: CASSYVGEGGEKLFF. The full variable domain, in which reference TRBV5-6 and TRBJ1-4 provide the parts outside the CDR3, is DAGVTQSPTHLIKTRGQQVTLRCSPKSGHDTVSWYQQALGQGPQFIFQYYEEEERQRGNFPDRFSGHQFPNYSSELNVNALLLGDSALYLCASSYVGEGGEKLFFGSGTQLSVL.